One sample yielded the 24 T cell receptor beta chains listed below, sequenced in a study of identifying expanded T cells in peripheral blood. Repertoires were generated with immunoSEQ multiplex PCR, while TCRdb's copy carries only in-frame clones and drops some. The sample records 50,000 to 75,000 clones, around 87% being singletons. The sample consisted of blood. Receptors originate from a person between 18 and 75 years old in good health.

V is TRBV9 and J is TRBJ1-3; D is unresolved. The CDR3 loop spans 14 amino acids. Trimming pared 0 bases from V and 3 bases from J, leaving 7 bases between. Germline V gives CDR1 SGDLS, CDR2 YYNGEE. CDR3 in amino acids: CASSVGTLGNTIYF. In DNA, the CDR3 is TGTGCCAGCAGCGTAGGCACACTTGGAAACACCATATATTTT.

The V gene is TRBV19, the J gene TRBJ1-4, with 7 bases that match TRBD1. This CDR3 contains 15 residues. The germline gives CDR1 LNHDA, CDR2 SQIVND (reference sequence). With 3 bases clipped from V and 7 bases from J, the junction kept 8 bases outside the gene matches. CDR3 sequence reads: CASSIGRGLGEKLFF. CDR3 bases: TGTGCCAGTAGTATTGGAAGGGGGCTGGGTGAAAAACTGTTTTTT.

The CDR3 here is CASSYSTERADGYTF. CDR3 nucleotide sequence: TGTGCCAGCAGTTACTCAACCGAAAGGGCAGATGGCTACACCTTC. The V and J genes are TRBV6-6 and TRBJ1-2; D is uncertain. Trimming cost V 0 bases and J 6 bases, with 14 bases left between them. Germline CDR1 MNHNY, CDR2 SVGAGI (reference sequence). This CDR3 spans 15 amino acids.

The chain carries TRBV2 and TRBJ1-1; D remains ambiguous. There are 12 residues in the CDR3. CDR1 SNHLY and CDR2 FYNNEI come from the germline V gene. Trimming took off 6 bases at V and 3 bases at J, with 8 bases between the two ends. In DNA, the CDR3 is TGTGCCAGCAGCGAGATAGACACTGAAGCTTTCTTT. It encodes CASSEIDTEAFF.

The V gene is TRBV18, the J gene TRBJ1-4; possibly TRBD1 for D (6 bases). The germline CDR1 and CDR2 sequences are KGHSH and LQKENI. The V end lost 2 bases, the J end lost 8 bases, and 15 bases lay between the germline ends. The CDR3 runs to 15 residues. The CDR3 DNA reads as TGTGCCAGCTCACCAGCCACAGGGTGGGAGGAAAAACTGTTTTTT. Amino acid sequence: CASSPATGWEEKLFF. The full variable domain, completed using reference TRBV18 and TRBJ1-4, is NAGVMQNPRHLVRRRGQEARLRCSPMKGHSHVYWYRQLPEEGLKFMVYLQKENIIDESGMPKERFSAEFPKEGPSILRIQQVVRGDSAAYFCASSPATGWEEKLFFGSGTQLSVL.

The chain uses TRBV5-1 and TRBJ2-1, with D tentatively TRBD1 or TRBD2 (5 bases each). The CDR3 extends over 12 amino acids. Germline V gene data show CDR1 as SGHRS and CDR2 as YFSETQ. V lost 5 bases to trimming and J lost 5 bases, with 8 bases between them. The DNA of the CDR3 is TGCGCCAGCAGTTCGGGACACAATGAGCAGTTCTTC. It encodes CASSSGHNEQFF.

J is TRBJ2-2 and V is TRBV11-2; possible D gene TRBD1, 5 bases. The CDR3 consists of 12 residues. V lost 2 bases, J lost 9 bases, and 7 bases lay in between. Germline V gene sequence: CDR1 SGHAT, CDR2 FQNNGV. CDR3: CASSLQGRELFF. The CDR3 DNA reads TGTGCCAGCAGCTTACAGGGTCGGGAGCTGTTTTTT.

This chain uses TRBV27 with TRBJ1-2; the D gene is possibly TRBD1 (6 bases). In germline, CDR1 is MNHEY, CDR2 SMNVEV (reference sequence). The CDR3 length is 12 residues. Trimming removed 3 bases at V and 6 bases at J, with 8 bases between. As DNA, the CDR3 is TGTGCCAGCAGTTTCCCAGGGGATGGCTACACCTTC. As protein: CASSFPGDGYTF.

V and J are TRBV5-1 and TRBJ1-1; D gene unclear. The CDR3 extends over 14 amino acids. CDR1 is SGHRS, CDR2 YFSETQ, per germline. Trimming took off 5 bases at V and 4 bases at J, with 15 bases between the two ends. CDR3 loop: CASSYGPAGTEAFF. The CDR3 DNA reads as TGCGCCAGCAGTTATGGCCCCGCGGGCACTGAAGCTTTCTTT.

This clone was recorded a few times. As DNA, the CDR3 is TGCGCCAGCAGTGATCTTGAACGGGAGCAGTACTTC. It specifies CASSDLEREQYF. The chain recombines TRBV10-2 with TRBJ2-7; no firm D call. The CDR3 consists of 12 residues. Trimming removed 3 bases at V and 7 bases at J, with 10 bases between. Germline CDR1 is WSHSY and CDR2 is SAAADI.

This clone appeared once. This chain connects TRBV20-1 to TRBJ1-2; D is unclear. The CDR3 consists of 11 residues. V gave up 6 bases and J gave up 4 bases, with 9 bases separating them. Germline CDR1 is DFQATT and CDR2 is SNEGSKA (reference sequence). The CDR3 is CSAGESYGYTF. The CDR3 bases are TGCAGTGCCGGGGAGTCCTATGGCTACACCTTC.

This clone was counted once. The chain recombines TRBV2 with TRBJ2-6, with 10 bases fitting TRBD1. V shed 4 bases, J shed 3 bases, and the junction held 3 bases outside the gene matches. The CDR3 totals 16 residues. Per the germline V gene, CDR1 is SNHLY and CDR2 is FYNNEI. The DNA of the CDR3 is TGTGCCAGCAGTGGGACAGGGGGGTTTGGGGCCAACGTCCTGACTTTC. Its protein is CASSGTGGFGANVLTF.

A single count supports this clone. The V call is TRBV6-6, the J call TRBJ1-2; 8 bases agree with TRBD1. Germline CDR1 and CDR2: MNHNY and SVGAGI (reference sequence). Germline trimming cut 5 bases from V and 4 bases from J; bases unmatched to any gene: 6. The CDR3 consists of 14 residues. The CDR3 DNA is TGTGCCAGCAGTGATCAGGGGGCGAGCTATGGCTACACCTTC. It specifies CASSDQGASYGYTF.

This clone is a singleton in its sample. The chain has TRBV7-9 and TRBJ2-7; D is unclear. This CDR3 is built from 14 residues. The germline V gene encodes CDR1 SEHNR and CDR2 FQNEAQ (reference sequence). The V end was cut by 3 bases, the J end by 0 bases, with 9 bases between. CDR3 nucleotides: TGTGCCAGCAGCTTGAGCGAAGTCTCCTACGAGCAGTACTTC. The encoded protein is CASSLSEVSYEQYF.

The chain is built from TRBV29-1 and TRBJ2-7; TRBD2 agrees at 7 bases. The J segment lost 5 bases and the V segment lost 5 bases, leaving 12 bases of the junction unmatched. Germline CDR1 reads SQVTM; CDR2 reads ANQGSEA. The CDR3 is made up of 14 amino acids. The CDR3 is CSVPLGGRANEQYF. Here the CDR3 DNA reads TGCAGCGTTCCACTCGGGGGGAGGGCAAACGAGCAGTACTTC.

The rearrangement uses TRBV30 and TRBJ1-2; unclear D gene. CDR1 is GTSNPN, CDR2 SVGIG, per germline (reference sequence). CDR3 length: 11 residues. Trimming removed 2 bases from V and 7 bases from J, with 8 bases in between. The CDR3 DNA follows: TGTGCCTGGAGTCCCCTTGGTGGCTACACCTTC. It codes for CAWSPLGGYTF.

The chain recombines TRBV5-1 with TRBJ2-7, with a tentative D call TRBD1 (5 bases). In germline, CDR1 is SGHRS, CDR2 YFSETQ. CDR3 length: 14 residues. V was cut by 2 bases and J by 2 bases, with 11 bases left in between. The CDR3 DNA follows: TGCGCCAGCAGCTTCGACAGACAGACCTACGAGCAGTACTTC. It translates to CASSFDRQTYEQYF.

V gene TRBV19 combines with J gene TRBJ1-1; 8 nucleotides line up with TRBD1. The CDR3 length is 13 residues. CDR1 is LNHDA, CDR2 SQIVND, per germline (reference sequence). V gave up 3 bases and J gave up 4 bases; unmatched junction bases: 1. The CDR3 coding sequence is TGTGCCAGTAGTATCACAGGGGGCACTGAAGCTTTCTTT. It translates to CASSITGGTEAFF.

In its sample, this clone is medium-sized. The chain joins TRBV6-1 to TRBJ2-6; TRBD1 or TRBD2 may be the D gene (5 bases each). The CDR3 totals 15 residues. V was pared by 0 bases and J by 2 bases, with 5 bases between. The V gene's germline CDR1 is MNHNS and CDR2 SASEGT. The CDR3 region is CASSEAGAGANVLTF. CDR3 sequence (DNA): TGTGCCAGCAGTGAAGCGGGGGCTGGGGCCAACGTCCTGACTTTC.

The rearrangement links TRBV6-5 to TRBJ2-7; 9 bases align to TRBD1. With 2 bases clipped from V and 1 base from J, the junction kept 3 bases outside the gene matches. CDR1 and CDR2 from the germline V gene are MNHEY and SVGAGI. This CDR3 is built from 15 residues. The CDR3 DNA reads TGTGCCAGCAGTTACCGGACAGGGGAGTCCTACGAGCAGTACTTC. This translates into CASSYRTGESYEQYF.

This chain connects TRBV9 to TRBJ2-1; D might be TRBD2 (6 bases). Per germline, CDR1 SGDLS and CDR2 YYNGEE. V gave up 2 bases and J gave up 3 bases, with 12 bases separating them. This CDR3 has 15 amino acids. This CDR3 is CASSVGGAIYNEQFF. The CDR3 coding sequence is TGTGCCAGCAGCGTTGGCGGGGCTATCTACAATGAGCAGTTCTTC.

The rearrangement links TRBV6-4 to TRBJ2-1; 13 positions match TRBD2. CDR3 length: 14 amino acids. Germline CDR1 MRHNA, CDR2 SNTAGT. With V trimmed by 3 bases and J by 9 bases, 2 bases remained unmatched. The CDR3 nucleotides read TGTGCCAGCAGTGAGGGACTAGCGGGGTTTGAGCAGTTCTTC. Translating it yields CASSEGLAGFEQFF.

The chain has TRBV5-1 and TRBJ2-6; 7 positions match TRBD1. V shed 4 bases, J shed 0 bases, and the junction held 7 bases outside the gene matches. The CDR3 covers 17 residues. CDR1 and CDR2 from the germline V gene are SGHRS and YFSETQ. In nucleotides, the CDR3 is TGCGCCAGCAGCCCTGGACAGGCTGTCTCTGGGGCCAACGTCCTGACTTTC. Translation: CASSPGQAVSGANVLTF.

The chain uses TRBV5-6 and TRBJ2-3, with TRBD1 as a possible D gene (5 bases). With 0 bases removed from V and 14 bases from J, the gap between germline ends came to 10 bases. There are 11 residues in the CDR3. In germline, CDR1 is SGHDT, CDR2 YYEEEE. The CDR3 coding sequence is TGTGCCAGCAGCTTGGGCAGGGCTAGGTATTTT. This sequence encodes CASSLGRARYF.